Presented here are 25 T cell receptor beta chains from one specimen sequenced in a study of blood T cell repertoires in COVID-19 (dated by TCRdb to 2020 to 2022). Library generation was performed with the immunoSEQ multiplex PCR assay. What TCRdb holds here is the immuneACCESS table cut down to in-frame rearrangements. Part of the clones is not present; checked against another copy, under half of the missing clones reflect an unresolved V gene, and the others are unexplained. This sample gives about 180,000 clones in total; just over 85% of them show up just once. The ten biggest clones cover around 7% of the sample. The sequenced material came from peripheral blood. These TCRs come from a man in his fifties with active or convalescent COVID-19.

The chain uses TRBV5-1 and TRBJ2-5, with a possible D match to TRBD1 (6 bases). This CDR3 contains 15 residues. In germline, CDR1 is SGHRS, CDR2 YFSETQ. V was clipped by 5 bases and J by 2 bases, with 16 bases between them. CDR3 DNA sequence: TGCGCCAGCAGGGACGGATCCCAGGGGCAAGAGACCCAGTACTTC. This gives the protein CASRDGSQGQETQYF. Full variable domain (remainder filled in from reference TRBV5-1 and TRBJ2-5): KAGVTQTPRYLIKTRGQQVTLSCSPISGHRSVSWYQQTPGQGLQFLFEYFSETQRNKGNFPGRFSGRQFSNSRSEMNVSTLELGDSALYLCASRDGSQGQETQYFGPGTRLLVL.

The gene calls are TRBV9 and TRBJ2-5; the D is unclear. CDR3 length: 11 amino acids. The V end lost 4 bases, the J end lost 2 bases, and 3 bases lay between the germline ends. Germline V gives CDR1 SGDLS, CDR2 YYNGEE. For the CDR3, the DNA is TGTGCCAGCAGCTCTCAAGAGACCCAGTACTTC. Its protein product is CASSSQETQYF.

The V gene is TRBV5-4, the J gene TRBJ1-4; tentatively, D is TRBD1 (6 bases). The CDR3 has 14 amino acids. Germline V lookup: CDR1 SGHNT, CDR2 YYREEE (reference sequence). V lost 4 bases, J lost 5 bases, and 12 bases lay in between. The CDR3: CASSVGQGNEKLFF. CDR3 in DNA: TGTGCCAGCAGCGTGGGGCAGGGGAATGAAAAACTGTTTTTT.

In its sample, this clone was seen a few times. The chain links TRBV11-2 to TRBJ1-1; possible D gene TRBD1, 5 bases. The CDR3 sequence is 13 residues long. The germline gives CDR1 SGHAT, CDR2 FQNNGV. V lost 1 base, J lost 4 bases, and 7 bases lay in between. The CDR3 nucleotides read TGTGCCAGCAGCTTAGTCGGGGGCACTGAAGCTTTCTTT. Encoded protein: CASSLVGGTEAFF.

This clone was seen only a few times. This chain connects TRBV5-1 to TRBJ1-4, with 8 nucleotides matching TRBD1. Germline assignment: CDR1 SGHRS and CDR2 YFSETQ. V was clipped by 0 bases and J by 4 bases; unmatched bases: 5. The CDR3 contains 16 residues. CDR3 nucleotides: TGCGCCAGCAGCTTGGACGGACAGGGAGGTAATGAAAAACTGTTTTTT. Its translation: CASSLDGQGGNEKLFF.

This rearrangement joins TRBV5-6 to TRBJ2-3; 11 positions match TRBD2. CDR1 is SGHDT, CDR2 YYEEEE, per germline. The CDR3 contains 17 residues. V lost 1 base and J lost 2; bases outside the gene matches: 6. The CDR3 nucleotides are TGTGCCAGCAGCTTGACTAGCGGGGGCCGTTCCACAGATACGCAGTATTTT. Encoded protein: CASSLTSGGRSTDTQYF.

The rearrangement links TRBV9 to TRBJ2-7; tentatively, D is TRBD2 (6 bases). CDR1 and CDR2 from the germline V gene are SGDLS and YYNGEE. The CDR3 covers 12 residues. Between the trimmed V and J ends, which lost 4 bases and 9 bases, there was a span of 14 bases. In DNA, the CDR3 is TGTGCCAGCAGCCCCCAGGGAGGTGCGCAGTACTTC. This encodes CASSPQGGAQYF.

J is TRBJ1-6 and V is TRBV5-1, with 7 positions matching TRBD1. Trimming at V came to 3 bases and at J to 0 bases, leaving 6 bases not matched to a gene. This CDR3 has 17 amino acids. Germline assignment: CDR1 SGHRS and CDR2 YFSETQ. In nucleotides, the CDR3 is TGCGCCAGCAGCTGGGGGGACAGAAGCTCCTATAATTCACCCCTCCACTTT. Residues: CASSWGDRSSYNSPLHF.

V is TRBV21-1 and J is TRBJ2-5; TRBD1 was called by the table and not checked on the DNA. TRBV21-1 is a listed pseudogene. The CDR3 extends over 18 amino acids. As DNA, the CDR3 is TGTGCCAGCAGCAAAGATGGACAGGGGGCATTTAGGCAAGAGACCCAGTACTTC. It yields the protein CASSKDGQGAFRQETQYF.

This rearrangement joins TRBV7-2 to TRBJ1-4; a possible D gene is TRBD1 (6 bases). With 5 bases removed from V and 6 bases from J, the gap between germline ends came to 13 bases. The CDR3 sequence is 14 residues long. CDR1 SGHTA and CDR2 FQGNSA come from the germline V gene. CDR3 sequence: CASSRGGSYEKLFF. CDR3 in DNA: TGTGCCAGCAGCCGGGGGGGCAGCTATGAAAAACTGTTTTTT.

V gene TRBV3-1 (or the pseudogene TRBV3-2) combines with J gene TRBJ2-7; maybe TRBD2 (5 bases). This CDR3 contains 14 residues. CDR1 is LGHDT and CDR2 is YNNKEL in the germline V gene (reference sequence). V was clipped by 3 bases and J by 3 bases, with 12 bases between them. For the CDR3, the DNA is TGTGCCAGCAGCCACGCGGGCGGTAGCTACGAGCAGTACTTC. Translating it yields CASSHAGGSYEQYF.

The J gene is TRBJ2-1, the V gene TRBV5-4, with 9 bases matching TRBD2. Germline CDR1 and CDR2: SGHNT and YYREEE (reference sequence). This CDR3 region has 16 residues. V dropped 6 bases and J dropped 0; count of bases not matched to a gene: 7. CDR3 DNA sequence: TGTGCCAGCACCTTAGCGGGGGACAGCTCCTACAATGAGCAGTTCTTC. Its protein is CASTLAGDSSYNEQFF.

The V and J genes are TRBV29-1 and TRBJ1-1; possible D gene TRBD1, 6 bases. The germline CDR1 and CDR2 sequences are SQVTM and ANQGSEA. This CDR3 is 13 amino acids long. The germline V and J ends were trimmed by 2 bases and 3 bases, with 10 bases remaining between them. CDR3 in DNA: TGCAGCGTTGAAATCGCAGGGGACACTGAAGCTTTCTTT. It is translated as CSVEIAGDTEAFF.

This chain uses TRBV4-2 with TRBJ2-1; D possibly corresponds to TRBD2 (5 bases). Trimming shortened V by 1 base and J by 5 bases, and 12 bases separated the two germline ends. The CDR3 is made up of 15 amino acids. Germline V gene data show CDR1 as LGHNA and CDR2 as YNFKEQ. The DNA for the CDR3 is TGTGCCAGCAGCCAAGGTAGCGACTATAACAATGAGCAGTTCTTC. It is translated as CASSQGSDYNNEQFF.

V and J are TRBV6-2 or TRBV6-3 and TRBJ2-1; TRBD2 is a possible D gene (5 bases). Trimming shortened V by 0 bases and J by 5 bases, and 11 bases separated the two germline ends. Germline V gives CDR1 MNHEY, CDR2 SVGEGT. The CDR3 contains 15 residues. The CDR3 sequence is CASSYSGVGDNEQFF. The CDR3 DNA sequence: TGTGCCAGCAGTTACTCTGGAGTCGGGGACAATGAGCAGTTCTTC.

The CDR3 nucleotides read TGTGCCACCCGAACGGGGGGCCAAGAGACCCAGTACTTC. It encodes CATRTGGQETQYF. The V and J genes are TRBV10-3 and TRBJ2-5, with TRBD2 identical over 7 bases. CDR1 and CDR2 (germline): ENHRY, SYGVKD. The CDR3 spans 13 residues. V shed 10 bases, J shed 1 base, and the junction held 6 bases outside the gene matches.

The V call is TRBV5-4, the J call TRBJ1-6; D is possibly TRBD1 (6 bases). The CDR3 runs to 14 residues. V lost 3 bases and J lost 7, with 11 bases in between. The V gene's germline CDR1 is SGHNT and CDR2 YYREEE (reference sequence). The DNA for the CDR3 is TGTGCCAGCAGCTATTACAGGGAAAATTCACCCCTCCACTTT. Residues: CASSYYRENSPLHF.

The chain joins TRBV7-9 to TRBJ2-2; tentative D call: TRBD2 (6 bases). Germline CDR1 reads SEHNR; CDR2 reads FQNEAQ (reference sequence). CDR3 length equals 14 residues. V lost 2 bases to trimming and J lost 3 bases, with 7 bases between them. The chain's CDR3 is CASSLWGDTGELFF. CDR3 nucleotides: TGTGCCAGCAGCTTATGGGGGGACACCGGGGAGCTGTTTTTT.

The chain links TRBV10-3 to TRBJ1-1; D is uncertain. The CDR3 is 14 residues long. Trimming removed 4 bases from V and 1 base from J, with 10 bases in between. Per germline, CDR1 ENHRY and CDR2 SYGVKD. CDR3 in amino acids: CAISGGNRNTEAFF. CDR3 DNA: TGTGCCATCAGTGGAGGGAATCGGAACACTGAAGCTTTCTTT.

The chain uses TRBV11-2 and TRBJ2-7, with 9 nucleotides matching TRBD1. Germline V CDR1 and CDR2: SGHAT, FQNNGV. J was trimmed by 7 bases and V by 1 base; bases with no gene match: 11. The CDR3 length is 16 residues. The CDR3 reads CASSLAPTGTGKEQYF. CDR3 in DNA: TGTGCCAGCAGCTTAGCCCCGACCGGGACAGGGAAAGAGCAGTACTTC.

The chain employs TRBV28 and TRBJ1-2; 8 bases agree with TRBD1. Trimming at V came to 6 bases and at J to 7 bases, leaving 7 bases not matched to a gene. Germline V CDR1 and CDR2: MDHEN, SYDVKM. The length of the CDR3 is 13 residues. The CDR3 DNA follows: TGTGCCAGCAGACTACAGGGGGGGAGTGGCTACACCTTC. It yields the protein CASRLQGGSGYTF.

The chain carries TRBV4-3 and TRBJ1-2, with D possibly TRBD1 on 6 matching bases. CDR1 and CDR2 (germline): LGHNA, YSLEER. The CDR3 consists of 11 residues. Trimming took off 3 bases at V and 11 bases at J, with 10 bases between the two ends. The CDR3 spells CASSHAQGYTF. CDR3 coding DNA: TGCGCCAGCAGCCATGCCCAGGGGTACACCTTC.

The V and J genes are TRBV19 and TRBJ1-2; 8 bases are a match to TRBD1. The CDR3 spans 16 residues. Germline assignment: CDR1 LNHDA and CDR2 SQIVND (reference sequence). The V segment lost 4 bases and the J segment 1 base; nucleotides outside the gene matches: 8. The DNA for the CDR3 is TGTGCCAGTAGTAGGAGAACGACAGGGGTTAACTATGGCTACACCTTC. It is translated as CASSRRTTGVNYGYTF.

This clone was detected only once. V gene TRBV4-3 combines with J gene TRBJ2-5; 11 bases map to TRBD1. V shed 5 bases, J shed 5 bases, and the junction held 7 bases outside the gene matches. Per the germline V gene, CDR1 is LGHNA and CDR2 is YSLEER. This CDR3 is 15 amino acids long. CDR3 coding DNA: TGCGCCAGCAGCGAGGACAGGGGGCCAGGGGAGACCCAGTACTTC. This codes for CASSEDRGPGETQYF.

This chain connects TRBV10-2 to TRBJ2-5; 15 bases are a match to TRBD2. Germline-derived CDR1 and CDR2 are WSHSY and SAAADI. This CDR3 is built from 17 residues. V shed 2 bases, J shed 4 bases, and the junction held 5 bases outside the gene matches. CDR3 loop: CASSEMGLAGGRETQYF. CDR3 coding DNA: TGCGCCAGCAGTGAGATGGGACTAGCGGGGGGTCGAGAGACCCAGTACTTC.